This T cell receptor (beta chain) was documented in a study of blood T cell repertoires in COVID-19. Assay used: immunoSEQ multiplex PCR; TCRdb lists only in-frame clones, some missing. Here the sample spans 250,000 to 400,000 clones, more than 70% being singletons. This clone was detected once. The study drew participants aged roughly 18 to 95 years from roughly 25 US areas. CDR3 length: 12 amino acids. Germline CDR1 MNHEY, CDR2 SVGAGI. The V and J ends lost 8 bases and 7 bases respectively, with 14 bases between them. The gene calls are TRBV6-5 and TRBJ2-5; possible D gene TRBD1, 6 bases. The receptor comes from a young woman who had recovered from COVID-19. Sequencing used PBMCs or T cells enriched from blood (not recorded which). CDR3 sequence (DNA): TGTGCCAGCTCAGGGGCCAAGTGGACCCAGTACTTC. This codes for CASSGAKWTQYF.